The 12 T cell receptor beta chains in this list originate from one sample, sequenced in a study of T cell responses to AZD1222 COVID-19 vaccine. TCRdb's copy holds only in-frame clones and misses some; the assay was immunoSEQ multiplex PCR. The table has 110,000 to 150,000 clones, 92% seen once. Sequenced material: peripheral blood, taken on day 0 of AZD1222 vaccination. The receptors here all came from an adult in good health.

The chain recombines TRBV5-1 with TRBJ2-3; D gene uncertain. The CDR3 contains 16 residues. V lost 0 bases to trimming and J lost 0 bases, with 11 bases between them. CDR1 SGHRS and CDR2 YFSETQ come from the germline V gene. The CDR3 spells CASSLGLITSTDTQYF. CDR3 sequence (DNA): TGCGCCAGCAGCTTGGGTTTAATCACTAGCACAGATACGCAGTATTTT.

The V gene is TRBV2, the J gene TRBJ2-7; 7 nucleotides line up with TRBD1. The CDR3 is 13 residues long. V lost 6 bases and J lost 8; bases outside the gene matches: 10. Germline CDR1 reads SNHLY; CDR2 reads FYNNEI. The CDR3 DNA follows: TGTGCCAGCAGCGGGACAGTGATCGGCCAGCAGTACTTC. This translates into CASSGTVIGQQYF. Supplemented by reference TRBV2 and TRBJ2-7, the full variable domain reads EPEVTQTPSHQVTQMGQEVILRCVPISNHLYFYWYRQILGQKVEFLVSFYNNEISEKSEIFDDQFSVERPDGSNFTLKIRSTKLEDSAMYFCASSGTVIGQQYFGPGTRLTVT.

This chain uses TRBV7-6 with TRBJ2-3; 8 nucleotides line up with TRBD2. V lost 3 bases to trimming and J lost 2 bases; unmatched junction nucleotides: 10. The CDR3 runs to 17 residues. Per germline, CDR1 SGHVS and CDR2 FNYEAQ. CDR3 residues: CASSFNSASGYTDTQYF. The CDR3 region has the DNA TGTGCCAGCAGCTTTAACTCGGCTAGCGGGTACACAGATACGCAGTATTTT.

The chain links TRBV2 to TRBJ2-5; possibly TRBD1 or TRBD2 for D (5 bases each). The ends were cut back, 8 bases at V and 4 bases at J, with 17 bases in the middle. CDR3 length: 14 residues. Germline CDR1 SNHLY, CDR2 FYNNEI. Here the CDR3 reads CASRWDEKGETQYF. CDR3 nucleotides: TGTGCCAGCCGATGGGACGAAAAGGGAGAGACCCAGTACTTC.

This clone has only one observation. The DNA of the CDR3 is TGCAGTGCAAAGGCGCTGGAAAAACTGTTTTTT. This gives the protein CSAKALEKLFF. The rearrangement links TRBV20-1 to TRBJ1-4; D gene uncertain. Germline lookup yields CDR1 DFQATT and CDR2 SNEGSKA (reference sequence). V dropped 6 bases and J dropped 8 bases, with 10 bases sitting between them. The CDR3 totals 11 residues.

The chain recombines TRBV7-2 with TRBJ2-2, with a tentative D call TRBD2 (6 bases). From germline, CDR1 is SGHTA and CDR2 FQGNSA. This CDR3 comprises 15 residues. V was cut by 2 bases and J by 2 bases, with 9 bases left in between. This CDR3 reads CASSLLGLNTGELFF. CDR3 coding DNA: TGTGCCAGCAGCTTACTGGGACTTAACACCGGGGAGCTGTTTTTT.

This clone has a single count. The chain joins TRBV19 to TRBJ1-1; tentative D call: TRBD1 (5 bases). From germline, CDR1 is LNHDA and CDR2 SQIVND (reference sequence). The CDR3 length is 16 residues. V lost 0 bases, J lost 2 bases, and 13 bases lay in between. The CDR3 DNA reads TGTGCCAGTAGTATAGATCGAGAGGGGCGAAACACTGAAGCTTTCTTT. It codes for CASSIDREGRNTEAFF.

The chain links TRBV6-2 or TRBV6-3 to TRBJ2-2; 12 bases are shared with TRBD2. Germline CDR1 MNHEY, CDR2 SVGEGT. This CDR3 contains 16 residues. The J segment lost 6 bases and the V segment lost 4 bases, leaving 6 bases of the junction unmatched. CDR3 protein: CASSWLAGGPSGELFF. The CDR3 DNA is TGTGCCAGCAGTTGGCTAGCGGGAGGGCCCTCCGGGGAGCTGTTTTTT.

The chain couples TRBV19 to TRBJ2-1; possibly TRBD1 for D (6 bases). In germline, CDR1 is LNHDA, CDR2 SQIVND (reference sequence). This CDR3 has 14 amino acids. Deletions cut 1 base from V and 7 bases from J, with 11 bases between. The CDR3 sequence: CASSIVQGLNEQFF. The CDR3 region has the DNA TGTGCCAGTAGTATAGTTCAGGGGCTGAATGAGCAGTTCTTC.

The rearrangement links TRBV10-3 to TRBJ1-2, with D perhaps matching TRBD1 (5 bases). The CDR3 loop spans 15 amino acids. V lost 5 bases and J lost 4, with 17 bases in between. Germline V gene data show CDR1 as ENHRY and CDR2 as SYGVKD. CDR3 residues: CAISRDGFSVYGYTF. Here the CDR3 DNA reads TGTGCCATCAGTCGGGACGGCTTTTCAGTCTATGGCTACACCTTC.

This chain links TRBV10-3 with TRBJ2-7, with 12 bases matching TRBD1. This CDR3 region has 15 residues. V shed 0 bases and J 6 bases; nucleotides not matched to a gene: 3. From germline, CDR1 is ENHRY and CDR2 SYGVKD. CDR3 in DNA: TGTGCCATCAGTGAGTCGTGGGACAGGGGGCCCGAGCAGTACTTC. Its translation: CAISESWDRGPEQYF.

This chain links TRBV5-1 with TRBJ1-3; D is unresolved. The V end lost 0 bases, the J end lost 0 bases, and 10 bases lay between the germline ends. The CDR3 extends over 16 amino acids. CDR1 SGHRS and CDR2 YFSETQ come from the germline V gene. This CDR3 reads CASSLAWTSSGNTIYF. The CDR3 DNA is TGCGCCAGCAGCTTGGCCTGGACGAGCTCTGGAAACACCATATATTTT.